Following are 5 T cell receptor beta chains from one sample sequenced in a study of OX40 agonist ivuxolimab in advanced cancers. Assay used: immunoSEQ multiplex PCR; TCRdb lists only in-frame clones, some missing. The table has about 96,000 clones, under 85% seen once. The source was CD4+ or CD8+ T cells sorted from blood, collected in a trial of the OX40 agonist ivuxolimab. These TCRs come from an adult with an advanced solid tumor such as melanoma, head and neck, liver or kidney cancer.

This clone turned up a few times. This chain connects TRBV7-9 to TRBJ2-1; D perhaps matches TRBD1 (5 bases). Looked up from germline, CDR1 is SEHNR and CDR2 is FQNEAQ (reference sequence). Trimming removed 2 bases from V and 4 bases from J, with 6 bases in between. The CDR3 has 13 residues. The CDR3 DNA sequence: TGTGCCAGCAGCTTACAGGGTTACAATGAGCAGTTCTTC. As protein: CASSLQGYNEQFF. The variable domain in full, completed from reference TRBV7-9 and TRBJ2-1, reads DTGVSQNPRHKITKRGQNVTFRCDPISEHNRLYWYRQTLGQGPEFLTYFQNEAQLEKSRLLSDRFSAERPKGSFSTLEIQRTEQGDSAMYLCASSLQGYNEQFFGPGTRLTVL.

The chain couples TRBV15 to TRBJ1-3; the D is unclear. The germline gives CDR1 LNHNV, CDR2 YYDKDF (reference sequence). The CDR3 sequence is 14 residues long. Trimming left V 0 bases short and J 4 bases short, with 7 bases between. CDR3 in amino acids: CATSREGPGNTIYF. The CDR3 region has the DNA TGTGCCACCAGCAGAGAAGGGCCCGGAAACACCATATATTTT.

A note on this clone: A much larger clone lies one base from this, so it may be a read error. The CDR3 nucleotides are TGTGCCAGCAGCCCTTACCAAGCACCTCCCTACGAGCAGTACTTC. Protein product: CASSPYQAPPYEQYF. The chain has TRBV5-6 and TRBJ2-7; D is unclear. The V end lost 4 bases, the J end lost 2 bases, and 16 bases lay between the germline ends. This CDR3 comprises 15 residues. Germline V CDR1 and CDR2: SGHDT, YYEEEE.

The chain employs TRBV7-6 and TRBJ2-7; tentatively, D is TRBD2 (5 bases). This CDR3 contains 14 residues. CDR1 SGHVS and CDR2 FNYEAQ come from the germline V gene. V lost 3 bases to trimming and J lost 0 bases, with 9 bases between them. CDR3 residues: CASSFSTSSYEQYF. The CDR3 DNA sequence: TGTGCCAGCAGCTTTAGTACTAGCTCCTACGAGCAGTACTTC.

V gene TRBV7-9 combines with J gene TRBJ1-2; 10 positions agree with TRBD1. The germline CDR1 and CDR2 sequences are SEHNR and FQNEAQ (reference sequence). The CDR3 is 16 amino acids. The V gene end was trimmed by 5 bases and the J gene end by 1 base; junction bases not matched to a gene: 7. CDR3 nucleotide sequence: TGTGCCAGCAGCCCACTCCGGGACAGGGGTAACTATGGCTACACCTTC. It translates to CASSPLRDRGNYGYTF.